This T cell receptor (beta chain) was documented in a study of regulatory T cells in long-lasting Graves disease. Findings of the study overall: It is possible that accuracy was reduced by the small size of the sample. Favoring TRBV28, TRBJ1-2 and TRBJ2-5 was a feature seen in persistent disease.

J gave up 7 bases and V 6 bases, and 5 bases lay outside the gene matches. Germline CDR1 reads MNHNS; CDR2 reads SASEGT. The CDR3 runs 12 residues. Arm-PCR with iRepertoire HTBI primers amplified the CDR3 regions for these TCR beta libraries. MiXCR, applied by TCRdb to the multiplex PCR reads, yields one record per CDR3 protein. Found here are about 400,000 distinct CDR3 sequences, about 17% of them singletons; the top ten hold 20% to 25%. This sample's time point: newly diagnosed GD, antithyroid drugs for less than 3 months. PBMC-extracted RNA yielded the TCR library. This clonotype came up a few times. Its antigen is still unknown. The sample was also linked to a second study, of T cells in Graves' hyperthyroidism and ophthalmopathy.

Here the sequenced sample was peripheral blood mononuclear cells (PBMCs), taken at new diagnosis, from a patient treated with antithyroid drugs. This TCR came from a woman younger than 35 with Graves disease. This rearrangement joins TRBV6-1 to TRBJ1-2; 7 nucleotides line up with TRBD1. CDR3 residues: CASRTGEPGYTF. In DNA form, the CDR3 reads TGTGCCAGCAGAACAGGGGAGCCTGGCTACACCTTC.